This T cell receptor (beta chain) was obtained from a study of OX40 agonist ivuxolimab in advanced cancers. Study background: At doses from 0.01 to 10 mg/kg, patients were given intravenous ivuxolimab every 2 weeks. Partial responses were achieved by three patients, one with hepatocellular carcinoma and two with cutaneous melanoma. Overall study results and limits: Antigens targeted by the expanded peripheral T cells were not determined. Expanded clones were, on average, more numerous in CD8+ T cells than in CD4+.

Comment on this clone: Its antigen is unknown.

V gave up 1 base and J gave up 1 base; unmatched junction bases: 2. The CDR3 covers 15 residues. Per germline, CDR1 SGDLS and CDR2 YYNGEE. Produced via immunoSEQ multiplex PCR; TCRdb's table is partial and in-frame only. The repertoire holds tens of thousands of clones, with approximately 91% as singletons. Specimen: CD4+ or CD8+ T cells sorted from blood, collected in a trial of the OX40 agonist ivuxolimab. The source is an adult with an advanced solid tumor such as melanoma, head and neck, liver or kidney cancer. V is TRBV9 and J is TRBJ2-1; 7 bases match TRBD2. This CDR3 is CASSVSSGSYNEQFF. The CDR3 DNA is TGTGCCAGCAGCGTATCTAGCGGATCCTACAATGAGCAGTTCTTC.